This TCR beta chain derives from a study of T cells in Graves' hyperthyroidism and ophthalmopathy. J lost 6 bases, V lost 2 bases, and 20 bases had no gene match. Per the germline V gene, CDR1 is MNHEY and CDR2 is SMNVEV (reference sequence). This CDR3 spans 19 amino acids. This clonotype was seen at least ten times. Amplified regions were TCR beta CDR3 sequences from RNA transcripts. First-round RT-PCR with HTBI primers amplified the TCR CDR3 region. TCRdb independently ran MiXCR on the multiplex PCR reads; one entry per CDR3 protein. This table has about 180,000 distinct CDR3 sequences, about 18% appearing once.

The TCR was taken from a woman aged 45-65 years with Graves' hyperthyroidism. Sequencing was performed on blood. The V and J genes are TRBV27 and TRBJ2-7, with TRBD2 matching 9 bases. The CDR3 region is CASSLSGLAGLLKTSEQYF. The CDR3 DNA sequence: TGTGCCAGCAGTTTAAGCGGTCTAGCGGGGTTGCTTAAAACCAGCGAGCAGTACTTC.